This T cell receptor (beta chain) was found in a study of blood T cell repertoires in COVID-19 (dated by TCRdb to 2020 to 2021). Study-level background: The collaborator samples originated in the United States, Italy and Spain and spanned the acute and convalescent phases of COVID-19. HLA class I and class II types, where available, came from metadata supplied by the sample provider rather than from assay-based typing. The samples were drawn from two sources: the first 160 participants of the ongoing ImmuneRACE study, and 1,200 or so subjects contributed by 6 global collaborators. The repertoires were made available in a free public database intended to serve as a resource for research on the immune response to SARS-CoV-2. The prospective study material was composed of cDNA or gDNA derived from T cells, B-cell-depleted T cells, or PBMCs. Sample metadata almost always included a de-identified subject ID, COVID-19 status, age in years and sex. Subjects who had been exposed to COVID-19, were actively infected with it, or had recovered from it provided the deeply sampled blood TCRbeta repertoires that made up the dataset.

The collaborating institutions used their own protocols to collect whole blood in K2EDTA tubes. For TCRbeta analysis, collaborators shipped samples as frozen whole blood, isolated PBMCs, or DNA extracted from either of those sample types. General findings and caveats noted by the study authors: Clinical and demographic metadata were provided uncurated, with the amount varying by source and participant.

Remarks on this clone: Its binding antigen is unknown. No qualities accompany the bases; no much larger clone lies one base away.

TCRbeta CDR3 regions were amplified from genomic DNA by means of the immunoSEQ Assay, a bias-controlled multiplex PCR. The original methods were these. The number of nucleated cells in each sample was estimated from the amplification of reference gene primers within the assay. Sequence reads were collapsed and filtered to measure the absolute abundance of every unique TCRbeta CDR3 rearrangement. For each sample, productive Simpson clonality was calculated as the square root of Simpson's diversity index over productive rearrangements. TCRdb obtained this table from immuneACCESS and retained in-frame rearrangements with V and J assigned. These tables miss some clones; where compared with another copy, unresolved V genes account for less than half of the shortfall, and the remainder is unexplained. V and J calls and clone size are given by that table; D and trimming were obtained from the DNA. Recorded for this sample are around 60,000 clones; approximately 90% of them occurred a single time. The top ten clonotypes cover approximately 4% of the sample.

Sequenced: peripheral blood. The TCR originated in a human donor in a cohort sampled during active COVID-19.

The CDR3 is CASSPTTGLNEAFF. The base sequence is TGTGCCAGCAGCCCCACGACAGGGCTGAATGAAGCTTTCTTT. The sequence links TRBV7-6 to TRBJ1-1, with 7 bases in between that match TRBD1. CDR1 and CDR2 are read off the germline V gene as SGHVS and FNYEAQ. The CDR3 covers 14 residues, taking in both the cysteine and the phenylalanine. The sequence is cut down to CDR3 DNA, 42 bases in frame from base 1. V trim: 5 bases; J trim: 7 bases; unmatched bases: 10.